One sample yielded the 28 T cell receptor beta chains listed below, sequenced in a study of shared clonotypes between healthy human individuals. Here immunoSEQ multiplex PCR was the method, and the copy in TCRdb shows in-frame clones only, minus some. The table has some 1.4 million clones, about 96% seen once; the top ten hold about 1%. Material: naive CD4+ T cells sorted from blood. Regarding subset: CD45RA+ positively selected. These TCRs come from a man younger than 45 in good health.

The chain recombines TRBV27 with TRBJ2-1; D unclear. Germline V gene lookup returns CDR1 MNHEY and CDR2 SMNVEV (reference sequence). The CDR3 spans 14 residues. The V end was cut by 2 bases, the J end by 5 bases, with 10 bases between. The CDR3 spells CASSLVGQDNEQFF. The DNA for the CDR3 is TGTGCCAGCAGTTTAGTCGGGCAGGACAATGAGCAGTTCTTC.

This clone was observed a single time. This rearrangement joins TRBV10-3 to TRBJ2-7, with TRBD2 as a possible D gene (5 bases). Germline V gene data show CDR1 as ENHRY and CDR2 as SYGVKD. V was pared by 3 bases and J by 1 base, with 10 bases between. The CDR3 contains 14 residues. This CDR3 is CAISDWRVSYEQYF. The CDR3 nucleotides read TGTGCCATCAGTGATTGGCGGGTATCCTACGAGCAGTACTTC.

This sequence joins TRBV10-3 and TRBJ2-1; 12 positions agree with TRBD2. Germline assignment: CDR1 ENHRY and CDR2 SYGVKD. The CDR3 has 15 residues. V gave up 2 bases and J gave up 7 bases; unmatched junction bases: 3. The CDR3 nucleotides read TGTGCCATCAGTGAGGGACTAGCGGGGAATAATGAGCAGTTCTTC. Its protein is CAISEGLAGNNEQFF.

V and J are TRBV7-2 and TRBJ1-1, with D possibly being TRBD1 (5 bases). The CDR3 consists of 13 residues. Germline V lookup: CDR1 SGHTA, CDR2 FQGNSA. V was clipped by 7 bases and J by 1 base, with 10 bases between them. The CDR3 nucleotides are TGTGCCAGCACCCGACAGCCGAACACTGAAGCTTTCTTT. As protein: CASTRQPNTEAFF.

V and J are TRBV7-6 and TRBJ2-5; D is perhaps TRBD1 (5 bases). V was cut by 2 bases and J by 2 bases, with 12 bases left in between. Germline V gene data show CDR1 as SGHVS and CDR2 as FNYEAQ. The CDR3 is 15 residues long. The CDR3 nucleotides read TGTGCCAGCAGCTTAATGGCACAGGTTCAAGAGACCCAGTACTTC. Protein: CASSLMAQVQETQYF.

The rearrangement uses TRBV7-3 and TRBJ1-1; D gene uncertain. V gave up 5 bases and J gave up 1 base, with 8 bases separating them. Germline V gene data show CDR1 as SGHTA and CDR2 as FQGTGA. The CDR3 consists of 13 residues. The CDR3: CASSGGRNTEAFF. CDR3 sequence (DNA): TGTGCCAGCAGCGGAGGGCGGAACACTGAAGCTTTCTTT.

The gene calls are TRBV28 and TRBJ1-5, with D possibly TRBD1 on 5 matching bases. CDR1 and CDR2 (germline): MDHEN, SYDVKM. This CDR3 is built from 18 residues. V was clipped by 0 bases and J by 0 bases, with 15 bases between them. In DNA form, the CDR3 reads TGTGCCAGCAGTTTATGGCAGGGCTTGGGGGATAGCAATCAGCCCCAGCATTTT. Its protein product is CASSLWQGLGDSNQPQHF.

The genes are TRBV6-1 and TRBJ2-7; 10 bases are a match to TRBD1. Germline CDR1 reads MNHNS; CDR2 reads SASEGT. The V segment lost 3 bases and the J segment 5 bases; nucleotides outside the gene matches: 10. The CDR3 length is 16 residues. The CDR3 bases are TGTGCCAGCAGTGAGGGACAGGGGTCCGGTGTTCACGAGCAGTACTTC. Protein sequence: CASSEGQGSGVHEQYF.

The J gene is TRBJ2-3, the V gene TRBV18; 10 positions match TRBD2. The CDR3 is made up of 17 amino acids. Germline V gene sequence: CDR1 KGHSH, CDR2 LQKENI. J lost 0 bases, V lost 4 bases, and 7 bases had no gene match. The CDR3 region has the DNA TGTGCCAGCTCACTGCTAGCGGGAGCTACTAGCACAGATACGCAGTATTTT. Encoded protein: CASSLLAGATSTDTQYF.

V usage is TRBV27 and J usage is TRBJ1-4; D not resolved. V lost 6 bases and J 0 bases, leaving 17 bases between the germline ends. Germline CDR1 MNHEY, CDR2 SMNVEV (reference sequence). The CDR3 covers 17 residues. Here the CDR3 DNA reads TGTGCCAGCAGACCGCTCCAGGAACATGCAACTAATGAAAAACTGTTTTTT. Amino acids: CASRPLQEHATNEKLFF.

This chain joins TRBV5-8 and TRBJ1-3; D may be TRBD1 (5 bases). Deletions cut 4 bases from V and 0 bases from J, with 14 bases between. Germline CDR1 reads SGHTS; CDR2 reads YDEGEE. The CDR3 contains 16 residues. CDR3 nucleotide sequence: TGTGCCAGCAGCGAAAGGGACCTTAGCTCTGGAAACACCATATATTTT. This encodes CASSERDLSSGNTIYF.

This clone was detected once. Other nucleotide sequences in the sample specify the same CDR3. J is TRBJ1-5 and V is TRBV9, with D hard to call. The ends were cut back, 0 bases at V and 4 bases at J, with 5 bases in the middle. Germline V gives CDR1 SGDLS, CDR2 YYNGEE. The CDR3 loop spans 13 amino acids. CDR3 region: CASSVGNNQPQHF. CDR3 nucleotide sequence: TGTGCCAGCAGCGTAGGGAATAATCAGCCCCAGCATTTT.

The chain combines TRBV29-1 with TRBJ1-4; the D is unclear. The CDR3 length is 13 residues. Germline V gene data show CDR1 as SQVTM and CDR2 as ANQGSEA. The ends were cut back, 7 bases at V and 2 bases at J, with 11 bases in the middle. Here the CDR3 DNA reads TGCAGCGGAACCGGGCCTACTAATGAAAAACTGTTTTTT. The encoded protein is CSGTGPTNEKLFF.

This chain links TRBV19 with TRBJ2-3; 12 positions match TRBD2. Germline values: CDR1 LNHDA, CDR2 SQIVND (reference sequence). V lost 0 bases to trimming and J lost 7 bases; unmatched junction nucleotides: 8. The length of the CDR3 is 17 residues. The CDR3 loop is CASSIDTTSGSVNTQYF. In nucleotides, the CDR3 is TGTGCCAGTAGTATAGATACGACTAGCGGGAGCGTAAATACGCAGTATTTT.

The chain couples TRBV14 to TRBJ2-5, with 14 nucleotides matching TRBD2. V trimming: 0 bases; J trimming: 5 bases; junction bases outside the gene matches: 17. The germline V gene encodes CDR1 SGHDN and CDR2 FVKESK. This CDR3 is built from 21 residues. The CDR3, as DNA: TGTGCCAGCAGCCAAGACCTCGTGGGGACTAGCGGGAGAAGTCCTGGGGAGACCCAGTACTTC. It codes for CASSQDLVGTSGRSPGETQYF.

This CDR3 is CASSPGLAGGLIGELFF. CDR3 DNA sequence: TGCGCCAGCAGCCCGGGACTAGCGGGAGGGCTGATCGGGGAGCTGTTTTTT. The V and J genes are TRBV5-1 and TRBJ2-2, with 16 bases identical to TRBD2. Germline CDR1 reads SGHRS; CDR2 reads YFSETQ. The CDR3 has 17 residues. V trimming: 4 bases; J trimming: 7 bases; junction bases outside the gene matches: 7.

The chain employs TRBV5-1 and TRBJ2-7; TRBD2 aligns across 10 bases. This CDR3 has 15 amino acids. Looked up from germline, CDR1 is SGHRS and CDR2 is YFSETQ. Unmatched junction bases numbered 1, after V lost 0 bases and J lost 1 base. The CDR3 loop is CASSLVGLASYEQYF. CDR3 DNA sequence: TGCGCCAGCAGCTTGGTGGGACTAGCGTCCTACGAGCAGTACTTC.

This clone was found once. The V and J genes are TRBV13 and TRBJ2-3; no firm D call. CDR1 and CDR2 (germline): PRHDT, FYEKMQ (reference sequence). The CDR3 runs to 13 residues. Trimming removed 5 bases at V and 4 bases at J, with 10 bases between. The CDR3 loop reads CASSPFRSDTQYF. The DNA for the CDR3 is TGTGCCAGCAGCCCCTTCAGGTCAGATACGCAGTATTTT.

V is TRBV19 and J is TRBJ2-7; D may correspond to TRBD1 or TRBD2 (6 bases each). V dropped 5 bases and J dropped 6 bases, with 26 bases sitting between them. From germline, CDR1 is LNHDA and CDR2 SQIVND (reference sequence). This CDR3 has 17 residues. The CDR3 loop reads CASSPGWGAGLIGEQYF. CDR3 bases: TGTGCCAGTAGTCCAGGTTGGGGGGCAGGTTTGATTGGCGAGCAGTACTTC.

The chain uses TRBV7-2 and TRBJ2-7; a weak D match, TRBD1 (5 bases). V gave up 5 bases and J gave up 0 bases, with 11 bases separating them. Germline V gene lookup returns CDR1 SGHTA and CDR2 FQGNSA. The length of the CDR3 is 14 residues. The CDR3 protein is CASSPLTGSYEQYF. For the CDR3, the DNA is TGTGCCAGCAGCCCTCTTACAGGCTCCTACGAGCAGTACTTC.

This clone was detected once. The genes are TRBV5-1 and TRBJ2-5; D gene ambiguous. The CDR3 loop spans 14 amino acids. Trimming left V 0 bases short and J 3 bases short, with 9 bases between. Germline V gene sequence: CDR1 SGHRS, CDR2 YFSETQ. CDR3 protein: CASSLEAREETQYF. For the CDR3, the DNA is TGCGCCAGCAGCTTGGAGGCCAGAGAAGAGACCCAGTACTTC.

The chain has TRBV28 and TRBJ1-5; D is uncertain. The CDR3 covers 15 residues. V dropped 6 bases and J dropped 0 bases, with 12 bases sitting between them. Germline V gene sequence: CDR1 MDHEN, CDR2 SYDVKM. CDR3 sequence (DNA): TGTGCCAGCAGGTTCGCATTATATAGCAATCAGCCCCAGCATTTT. It yields the protein CASRFALYSNQPQHF.

J is TRBJ1-5 and V is TRBV7-6; D gene uncertain. CDR3 length equals 19 residues. CDR1 SGHVS and CDR2 FNYEAQ come from the germline V gene. V dropped 1 base and J dropped 0 bases, with 19 bases sitting between them. This chain's CDR3 is CASSLVPEARLYSNQPQHF. In DNA form, the CDR3 reads TGTGCCAGCAGCTTAGTTCCAGAGGCAAGACTTTATAGCAATCAGCCCCAGCATTTT.

The genes are TRBV18 and TRBJ1-1; a possible D gene is TRBD1 (5 bases). Germline-derived CDR1 and CDR2 are KGHSH and LQKENI. Deletions cut 3 bases from V and 7 bases from J, with 18 bases between. The CDR3 is 15 residues long. The CDR3 region has the DNA TGTGCCAGCTCACCCCTTCAGAGACAGAATTATGAAGCTTTCTTT. The encoded protein is CASSPLQRQNYEAFF.

The CDR3 loop is CASSRTLAGDTDTQYF. The CDR3 DNA is TGTGCCAGCAGTAGAACTCTAGCGGGGGACACAGATACGCAGTATTTT. The rearrangement uses TRBV28 and TRBJ2-3; 10 bases line up with TRBD2. From germline, CDR1 is MDHEN and CDR2 SYDVKM. Unmatched junction bases numbered 7, after V lost 5 bases and J lost 2 bases. The CDR3 loop spans 16 amino acids.

The J gene is TRBJ2-3, the V gene TRBV5-1, with TRBD2 as a possible D gene (7 bases). The V and J ends lost 4 bases and 3 bases respectively, with 15 bases between them. This CDR3 comprises 15 residues. Germline lookup yields CDR1 SGHRS and CDR2 YFSETQ. The CDR3 DNA reads TGCGCCAGCAGCATGCGGGAGAGGGGGACAGATACGCAGTATTTT. This gives the protein CASSMRERGTDTQYF. The full variable domain, rest sourced from reference TRBV5-1 and TRBJ2-3, is KAGVTQTPRYLIKTRGQQVTLSCSPISGHRSVSWYQQTPGQGLQFLFEYFSETQRNKGNFPGRFSGRQFSNSRSEMNVSTLELGDSALYLCASSMRERGTDTQYFGPGTRLTVL.

This chain links TRBV5-1 with TRBJ2-5; 8 bases line up with TRBD1. In germline, CDR1 is SGHRS, CDR2 YFSETQ. V was clipped by 3 bases and J by 5 bases; unmatched bases: 6. This CDR3 comprises 14 residues. The CDR3 protein is CASSSRTGWETQYF. CDR3 sequence (DNA): TGCGCCAGCAGCTCAAGGACAGGGTGGGAGACCCAGTACTTC.

This sequence joins TRBV18 and TRBJ2-6; D unclear. The CDR3 sequence is 14 residues long. The germline V gene encodes CDR1 KGHSH and CDR2 LQKENI. V was pared by 3 bases and J by 4 bases, with 7 bases between. The CDR3 sequence: CASSPLGGANVLTF. CDR3 bases: TGTGCCAGCTCACCTTTAGGAGGGGCCAACGTCCTGACTTTC.